This T cell receptor beta chain was sequenced for a study of CD8 T cells in Susac syndrome. A quantity of roughly 0.5 to 1 ug RNA underwent reverse transcription using random hexamers. TCRdb reprocessed the immunoSEQ multiplex PCR reads with MiXCR, giving one entry per CDR3 protein. The table lists 150,000 or so distinct CDR3 sequences, 90% to 95% of them singletons. In this sample, this clonotype turned up once. Germline assignment: CDR1 SGHVS and CDR2 FQNEAQ. V shed 1 base and J shed 2 bases, with 6 bases lying between them. The CDR3 sequence is 13 residues long. The sample was CD8+ T cells from PBMCs. V and J are TRBV7-8 and TRBJ2-7; the D is unclear. The source of this sequence is a human donor with multiple sclerosis. The CDR3 DNA reads as TGTGCCAGCAGCTTAGTACTGGCCTACGAGCAGTACTTC. Its protein product is CASSLVLAYEQYF.